This T cell receptor (beta chain) emerged from a study of T cells expressing NK-cell markers. Across the whole study: HCMV serostatus: most of the eight sequenced donors positive, one negative. The study's findings and limits: About six donors carried dominant NKG2C+ clonotypes that made up roughly 1.0-7.0% of their CD8+ T cells. Similarly, these clonotypes led the CD3+CD56-NKG2C+ fraction as well in several donors.

For this clonotype: What it recognizes is unknown.

TCRdb reanalyzed the 5' RACE reads and collapses them to one entry per CDR3 protein, without DNA. This repertoire includes around 110,000 distinct CDR3 sequences. CDR1 and CDR2 from the germline V gene are MNHEY and SVGEGT. This CDR3 has 16 amino acids. V is TRBV6-2 or TRBV6-3 and J is TRBJ2-1; the D call of TRBD2 rests on TCRdb alone, since no DNA is present to check it. The sample consisted of blood T cells: a sorted CD56 or NKG2C T cell subset, CD4+ or CD8+ T cells, or bulk PBMC T cells (not recorded which). This TCR was sampled from a woman between 18 and 69 years old in good health. CDR3 amino acids: CASSSPLAGEPNEQFF.